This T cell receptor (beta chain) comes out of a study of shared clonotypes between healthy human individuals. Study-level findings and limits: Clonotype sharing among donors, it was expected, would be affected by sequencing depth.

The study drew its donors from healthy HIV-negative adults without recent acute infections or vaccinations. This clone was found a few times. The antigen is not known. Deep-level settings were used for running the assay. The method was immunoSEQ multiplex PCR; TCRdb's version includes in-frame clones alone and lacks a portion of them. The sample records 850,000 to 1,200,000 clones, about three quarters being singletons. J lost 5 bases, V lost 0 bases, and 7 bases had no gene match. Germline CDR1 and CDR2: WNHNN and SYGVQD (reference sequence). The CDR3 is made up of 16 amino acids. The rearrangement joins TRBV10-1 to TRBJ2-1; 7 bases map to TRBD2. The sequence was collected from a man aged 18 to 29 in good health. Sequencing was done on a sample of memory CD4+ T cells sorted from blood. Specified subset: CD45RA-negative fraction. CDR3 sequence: CASSESEGLNNNEQFF. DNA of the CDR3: TGCGCCAGCAGTGAGTCGGAGGGACTAAACAACAATGAGCAGTTCTTC.